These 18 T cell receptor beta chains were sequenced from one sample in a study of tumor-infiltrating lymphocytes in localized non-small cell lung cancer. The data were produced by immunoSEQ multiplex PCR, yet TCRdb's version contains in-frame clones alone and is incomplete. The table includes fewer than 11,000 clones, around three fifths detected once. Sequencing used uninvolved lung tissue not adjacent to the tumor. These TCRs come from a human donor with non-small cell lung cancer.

Written as DNA, the CDR3 is TGTGCCAGCAGCTTAGCGAGGGGTGAGCAGTACTTC. It specifies CASSLARGEQYF. The chain recombines TRBV7-9 with TRBJ2-7; D possibly matches TRBD1 or TRBD2 (5 bases each). V was shortened by 0 bases and J by 7 bases, with 7 bases between the two germline ends. Germline V gene lookup returns CDR1 SEHNR and CDR2 FQNEAQ (reference sequence). The CDR3 consists of 12 residues.

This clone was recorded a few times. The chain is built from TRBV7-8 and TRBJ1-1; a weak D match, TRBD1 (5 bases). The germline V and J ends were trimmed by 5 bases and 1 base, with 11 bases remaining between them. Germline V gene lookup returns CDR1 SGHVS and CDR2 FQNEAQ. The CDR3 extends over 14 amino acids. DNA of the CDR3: TGTGCCAGCAGCCCGGGACTTTCGAACACTGAAGCTTTCTTT. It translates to CASSPGLSNTEAFF. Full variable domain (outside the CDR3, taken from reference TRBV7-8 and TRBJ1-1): GAGVSQSPRYKVAKRGQDVALRCDPISGHVSLFWYQQALGQGPEFLTYFQNEAQLDKSGLPSDRFFAERPEGSVSTLKIQRTQQEDSAVYLCASSPGLSNTEAFFGQGTRLTVV.

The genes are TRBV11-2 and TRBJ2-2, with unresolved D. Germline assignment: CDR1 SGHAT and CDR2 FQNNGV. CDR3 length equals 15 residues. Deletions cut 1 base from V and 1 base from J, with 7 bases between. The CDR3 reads CASSLAPVNTGELFF. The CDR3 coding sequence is TGTGCCAGCAGCTTAGCTCCAGTGAACACCGGGGAGCTGTTTTTT.

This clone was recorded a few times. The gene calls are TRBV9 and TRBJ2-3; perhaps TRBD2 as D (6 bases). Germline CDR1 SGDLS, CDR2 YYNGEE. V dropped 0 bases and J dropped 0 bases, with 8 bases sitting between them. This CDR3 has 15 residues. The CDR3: CASSVVGGSTDTQYF. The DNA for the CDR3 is TGTGCCAGCAGCGTAGTGGGGGGAAGCACAGATACGCAGTATTTT.

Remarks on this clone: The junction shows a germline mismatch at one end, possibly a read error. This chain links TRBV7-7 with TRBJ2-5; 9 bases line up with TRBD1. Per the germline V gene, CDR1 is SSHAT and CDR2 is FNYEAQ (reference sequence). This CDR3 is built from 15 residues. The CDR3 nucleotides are TGTGCTAGCAGCTTAGGGACAGGGCCTCAAGGGACCCAGTACTTC. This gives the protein CASSLGTGPQGTQYF. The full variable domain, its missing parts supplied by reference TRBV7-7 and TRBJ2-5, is GAGVSQSPRYKVTKRGQDVTLRCDPISSHATLYWYQQALGQGPEFLTYFNYEAQPDKSGLPSDRFSAERPEGSISTLTIQRTEQRDSAMYRCASSLGTGPQGTQYFGPGTRLLVL.

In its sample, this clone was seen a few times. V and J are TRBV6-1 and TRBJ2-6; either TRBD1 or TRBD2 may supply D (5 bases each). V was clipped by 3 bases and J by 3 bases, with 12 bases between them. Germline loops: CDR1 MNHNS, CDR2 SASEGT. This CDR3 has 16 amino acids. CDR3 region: CASSDMGVGGANVLTF. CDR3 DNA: TGTGCCAGCAGTGACATGGGGGTGGGTGGGGCCAACGTCCTGACTTTC.

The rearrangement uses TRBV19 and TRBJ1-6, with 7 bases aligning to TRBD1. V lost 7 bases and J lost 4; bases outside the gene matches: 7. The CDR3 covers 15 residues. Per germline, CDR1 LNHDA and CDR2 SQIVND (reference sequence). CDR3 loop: CASNEGTAYNSPLHF. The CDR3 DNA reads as TGTGCCAGTAATGAAGGGACAGCGTATAATTCACCCCTCCACTTT.

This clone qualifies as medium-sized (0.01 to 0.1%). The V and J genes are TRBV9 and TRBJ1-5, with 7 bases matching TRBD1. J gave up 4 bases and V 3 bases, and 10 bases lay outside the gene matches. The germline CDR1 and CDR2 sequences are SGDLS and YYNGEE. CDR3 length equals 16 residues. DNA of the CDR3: TGTGCCAGCAGCGCGGGGGGGGACAGCAGGAATCAGCCCCAGCATTTT. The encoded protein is CASSAGGDSRNQPQHF.

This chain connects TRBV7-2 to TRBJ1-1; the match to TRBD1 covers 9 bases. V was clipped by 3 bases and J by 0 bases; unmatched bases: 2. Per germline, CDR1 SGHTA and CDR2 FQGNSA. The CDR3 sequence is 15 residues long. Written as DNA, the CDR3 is TGTGCCAGCAGCTTGACAGGGGGGGTGAACACTGAAGCTTTCTTT. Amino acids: CASSLTGGVNTEAFF.

The CDR3 is CASSLYLGSEQYF. CDR3 DNA sequence: TGTGCCAGCAGCTTATACCTTGGGAGCGAGCAGTACTTC. J is TRBJ2-7 and V is TRBV7-9; possible D gene TRBD2, 5 bases. The CDR3 totals 13 residues. The germline V and J ends were trimmed by 2 bases and 6 bases, with 11 bases remaining between them. Germline V lookup: CDR1 SEHNR, CDR2 FQNEAQ (reference sequence).

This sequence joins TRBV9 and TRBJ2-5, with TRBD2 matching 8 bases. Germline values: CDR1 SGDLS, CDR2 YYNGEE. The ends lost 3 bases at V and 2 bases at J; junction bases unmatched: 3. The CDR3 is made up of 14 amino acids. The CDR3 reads CASSAGGLQETQYF. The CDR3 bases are TGTGCCAGCAGCGCGGGGGGGCTTCAAGAGACCCAGTACTTC.

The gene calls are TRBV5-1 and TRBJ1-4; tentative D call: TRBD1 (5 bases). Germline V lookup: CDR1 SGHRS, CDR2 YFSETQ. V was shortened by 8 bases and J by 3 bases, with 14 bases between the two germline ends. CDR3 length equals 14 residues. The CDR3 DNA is TGCGCCAGTACTCAGGGTAGAGCTAATGAAAAACTGTTTTTT. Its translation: CASTQGRANEKLFF.

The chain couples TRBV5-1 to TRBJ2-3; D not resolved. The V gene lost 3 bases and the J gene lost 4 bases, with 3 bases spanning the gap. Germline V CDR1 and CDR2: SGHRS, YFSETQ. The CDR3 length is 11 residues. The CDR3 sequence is CASSSPDTQYF. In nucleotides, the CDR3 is TGCGCCAGCAGCTCCCCAGATACGCAGTATTTT.

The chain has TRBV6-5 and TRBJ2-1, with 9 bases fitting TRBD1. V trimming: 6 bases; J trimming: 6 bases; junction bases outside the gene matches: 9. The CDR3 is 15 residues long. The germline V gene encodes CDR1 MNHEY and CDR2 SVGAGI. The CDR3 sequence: CASRPDRGLGNEQFF. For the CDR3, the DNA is TGTGCCAGCAGGCCGGACAGGGGATTAGGCAATGAGCAGTTCTTC.

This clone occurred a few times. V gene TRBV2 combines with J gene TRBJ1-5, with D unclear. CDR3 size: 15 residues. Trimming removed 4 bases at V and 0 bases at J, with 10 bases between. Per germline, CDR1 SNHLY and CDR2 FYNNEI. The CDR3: CASSALGSSNQPQHF. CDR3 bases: TGTGCCAGCAGTGCGTTAGGGAGTAGCAATCAGCCCCAGCATTTT.

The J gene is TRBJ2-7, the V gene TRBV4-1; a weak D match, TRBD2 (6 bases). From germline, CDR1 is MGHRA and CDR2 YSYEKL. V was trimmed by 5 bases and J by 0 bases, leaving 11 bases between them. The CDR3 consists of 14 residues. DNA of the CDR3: TGCGCCAGCAGCACTAGCCCTAGCTCCTACGAGCAGTACTTC. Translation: CASSTSPSSYEQYF.

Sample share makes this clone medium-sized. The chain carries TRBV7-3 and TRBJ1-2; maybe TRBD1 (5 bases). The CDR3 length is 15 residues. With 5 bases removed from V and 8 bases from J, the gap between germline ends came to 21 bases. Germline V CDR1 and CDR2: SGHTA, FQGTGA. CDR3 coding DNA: TGTGCCAGCAGCCCTTCAGGACAACTACGGGAAGGCTACACCTTC. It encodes CASSPSGQLREGYTF.

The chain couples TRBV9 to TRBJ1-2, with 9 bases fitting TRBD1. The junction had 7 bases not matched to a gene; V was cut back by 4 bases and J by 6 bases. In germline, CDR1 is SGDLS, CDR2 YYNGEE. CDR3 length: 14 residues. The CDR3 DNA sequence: TGTGCCAGCAGCCCCCCCCGGACAGGGGATGGCTACACCTTC. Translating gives CASSPPRTGDGYTF.